The 26 T cell receptor beta chains presented below share a single source sample, sequenced in a study of blood T cell repertoires in COVID-19. Data came from immunoSEQ multiplex PCR; TCRdb stores just in-frame clones and leaves some out. The data hold roughly 100,000 clones, with more than 80% observed a single time. Sequenced material: peripheral blood. All receptors come from an older woman with acute or convalescent COVID-19.

This chain connects TRBV19 to TRBJ2-4; D perhaps matches TRBD1 (5 bases). CDR1 and CDR2 (germline): LNHDA, SQIVND (reference sequence). CDR3 length: 13 residues. Trimming cost V 7 bases and J 3 bases, with 10 bases left between them. The CDR3 protein is CASMGQYKNIQYF. The CDR3 DNA sequence: TGTGCCAGTATGGGGCAGTACAAAAACATTCAGTACTTC.

The CDR3 coding sequence is TGTGCCAGCGTAGACAGGGGGCTTGGCTACACCTTC. This encodes CASVDRGLGYTF. This rearrangement joins TRBV6-5 to TRBJ1-2; 10 nucleotides match TRBD1. Losses at the gene ends were 8 bases for V and 7 bases for J; bases not matched to a gene: 4. Germline CDR1 MNHEY, CDR2 SVGAGI. The CDR3 contains 12 residues.

A single count supports this clone. The chain has TRBV27 and TRBJ2-2; a weak D match, TRBD2 (6 bases). V shed 6 bases and J shed 5 bases, with 10 bases lying between them. Germline V gene data show CDR1 as MNHEY and CDR2 as SMNVEV (reference sequence). The length of the CDR3 is 13 residues. The CDR3 loop reads CASRHGGTGELFF. In DNA, the CDR3 is TGTGCCAGCAGGCATGGGGGGACCGGGGAGCTGTTTTTT.

This rearrangement joins TRBV19 to TRBJ2-1; no clear D gene. V lost 3 bases, J lost 4 bases, and 7 bases lay in between. The CDR3 runs 13 residues. Germline CDR1 is LNHDA and CDR2 is SQIVND (reference sequence). The CDR3 DNA is TGTGCCAGTAGTATTCTCTTTTACAATGAGCAGTTCTTC. The encoded protein is CASSILFYNEQFF.

Written as DNA, the CDR3 is TGTGCCAGCAGTGGCCTAATGAACACTGAAGCTTTCTTT. As protein: CASSGLMNTEAFF. The V gene is TRBV25-1, the J gene TRBJ1-1; D unclear. Germline loops: CDR1 MGHDK, CDR2 SYGVNS. CDR3 length: 13 amino acids. V was clipped by 4 bases and J by 0 bases, with 6 bases between them.

The V gene is TRBV6-5, the J gene TRBJ1-1, with TRBD1 identical over 10 bases. J lost 10 bases, V lost 0 bases, and 2 bases had no gene match. Germline V lookup: CDR1 MNHEY, CDR2 SVGAGI. This CDR3 spans 13 amino acids. Here the CDR3 reads CASSYSGQGRAFF. For the CDR3, the DNA is TGTGCCAGCAGTTACTCGGGACAGGGGCGAGCTTTCTTT.

The chain is built from TRBV29-1 and TRBJ2-3, with TRBD2 matching 7 bases. The germline V gene has CDR1 SQVTM and CDR2 ANQGSEA. The CDR3 totals 12 residues. The junction had 3 bases not matched to a gene; V was cut back by 8 bases and J by 1 base. The CDR3 DNA is TGCAGCCTTACTAGCGGCACAGATACGCAGTATTTT. Translated, it gives CSLTSGTDTQYF.

The chain employs TRBV28 and TRBJ1-2, with 11 nucleotides matching TRBD1. Trimming at V came to 4 bases and at J to 4 bases, leaving 2 bases not matched to a gene. The CDR3 contains 14 residues. The germline CDR1 and CDR2 sequences are MDHEN and SYDVKM. The CDR3 is CASSSGTGGYGYTF. As DNA, the CDR3 is TGTGCCAGCAGTTCCGGGACAGGGGGCTATGGCTACACCTTC.

The J gene is TRBJ2-2, the V gene TRBV9; D is possibly TRBD2 (6 bases). Germline V CDR1 and CDR2: SGDLS, YYNGEE. V was shortened by 0 bases and J by 5 bases, with 14 bases between the two germline ends. This CDR3 has 16 residues. The CDR3 bases are TGTGCCAGCAGCGTAGATGGGGGAGCGGGTACCGGGGAGCTGTTTTTT. This translates into CASSVDGGAGTGELFF.

V and J are TRBV19 and TRBJ1-6; 9 bases are a match to TRBD1. Trimming cost V 5 bases and J 8 bases; bases outside gene matches: 10. Germline assignment: CDR1 LNHDA and CDR2 SQIVND (reference sequence). There are 16 residues in the CDR3. The CDR3 spells CASSGRDRVGYSPLHF. Here the CDR3 DNA reads TGTGCCAGTAGTGGCCGGGACAGGGTGGGATATTCACCCCTCCACTTT.

This rearrangement joins TRBV28 to TRBJ1-5, with D maybe TRBD1 (5 bases). V shed 5 bases and J shed 1 base, with 12 bases lying between them. This CDR3 has 15 residues. Germline CDR1 reads MDHEN; CDR2 reads SYDVKM. The CDR3 reads CASSPRGSSNQPQHF. The CDR3 coding sequence is TGTGCCAGCAGTCCGCGGGGGTCGAGCAATCAGCCCCAGCATTTT.

The rearrangement joins TRBV5-1 to TRBJ1-5; 9 positions match TRBD1. Germline trimming cut 4 bases from V and 4 bases from J; bases unmatched to any gene: 6. Germline V gives CDR1 SGHRS, CDR2 YFSETQ. This CDR3 has 15 residues. CDR3 sequence reads: CASSRTGDRNQPQHF. The CDR3 DNA reads as TGCGCCAGCAGCCGGACAGGGGATCGAAATCAGCCCCAGCATTTT.

The chain recombines TRBV30 with TRBJ2-1; D gene ambiguous. This CDR3 is 12 amino acids long. Trimming cost V 3 bases and J 6 bases, with 9 bases left between them. Looked up from germline, CDR1 is GTSNPN and CDR2 is SVGIG (reference sequence). CDR3 amino acids: CAWSLGFNEQFF. The CDR3 nucleotides read TGTGCCTGGAGCCTCGGGTTCAATGAGCAGTTCTTC.

This chain links TRBV28 with TRBJ1-2; D is uncertain. CDR1 is MDHEN and CDR2 is SYDVKM in the germline V gene. The CDR3 spans 14 residues. V lost 2 bases and J lost 8, with 15 bases in between. Here the CDR3 DNA reads TGTGCCAGCAGTTTAGCCGGGAGAACGCGCGGCTACACCTTC. Protein sequence: CASSLAGRTRGYTF.

The rearrangement joins TRBV7-2 to TRBJ1-1, with 8 bases lining up with TRBD1. The CDR3 is made up of 14 amino acids. V trimming: 5 bases; J trimming: 4 bases; junction bases outside the gene matches: 6. CDR1 is SGHTA and CDR2 is FQGNSA in the germline V gene. The CDR3 protein is CASSAQGQVTEAFF. The DNA for the CDR3 is TGTGCCAGCAGCGCACAGGGACAGGTCACTGAAGCTTTCTTT.

The rearrangement joins TRBV28 to TRBJ2-1, with 10 bases fitting TRBD1. The CDR3 totals 16 residues. Germline V gives CDR1 MDHEN, CDR2 SYDVKM. With 5 bases clipped from V and 8 bases from J, the junction kept 12 bases outside the gene matches. CDR3 amino acids: CASSISGDRGRDEQFF. The CDR3 DNA follows: TGTGCCAGCAGTATCTCCGGGGACAGGGGACGCGATGAGCAGTTCTTC. Full variable domain (remainder filled in from reference TRBV28 and TRBJ2-1): DVKVTQSSRYLVKRTGEKVFLECVQDMDHENMFWYRQDPGLGLRLIYFSYDVKMKEKGDIPEGYSVSREKKERFSLILESASTNQTSMYLCASSISGDRGRDEQFFGPGTRLTVL.

This clone was recorded once. This sequence joins TRBV12-1 and TRBJ2-7; TRBD2, the D gene given by the table, was not confirmed from the DNA. TRBV12-1 constitutes a pseudogene. CDR3 length: 15 amino acids. CDR3 coding DNA: TGTGCCAGCAGCTTCCGGGAGGTAGACTCCTACGAGCAGTACTTC. It codes for CASSFREVDSYEQYF.

The rearrangement links TRBV24-1 to TRBJ1-1; 7 bases align to TRBD1. CDR1 is KGHDR, CDR2 SFDVKD, per germline. The CDR3 contains 13 residues. The V segment lost 3 bases and the J segment 7 bases; nucleotides outside the gene matches: 4. CDR3 in DNA: TGTGCCACCAGTGATAACAGGGGTCTTGAAGCTTTCTTT. Amino acids: CATSDNRGLEAFF.

The chain is built from TRBV4-1 and TRBJ2-5; D is perhaps TRBD2 (6 bases). There are 17 residues in the CDR3. Trimming pared 1 base from V and 5 bases from J, leaving 20 bases between. The germline V gene has CDR1 MGHRA and CDR2 YSYEKL. The CDR3, as DNA: TGCGCCAGCAGCCAAGTGGATCTCCTAGCGAGAGGGGAGACCCAGTACTTC. Translating gives CASSQVDLLARGETQYF.

The chain employs TRBV6-5 and TRBJ2-5, with 10 bases matching TRBD2. Per the germline V gene, CDR1 is MNHEY and CDR2 is SVGAGI. V was clipped by 6 bases and J by 3 bases; unmatched bases: 7. CDR3 length: 15 residues. The CDR3 DNA reads TGTGCCAGCAGCTACGGTAGCGGGGGGAAAGAGACCCAGTACTTC. It codes for CASSYGSGGKETQYF.

V gene TRBV6-6 combines with J gene TRBJ2-1, with 7 bases identical to TRBD2. Losses at the gene ends were 6 bases for V and 1 base for J; bases not matched to a gene: 3. CDR3 length equals 14 residues. In germline, CDR1 is MNHNY, CDR2 SVGAGI (reference sequence). CDR3 DNA: TGTGCCAGCAGGGCGGGGGAATCCTACAATGAGCAGTTCTTC. Its protein is CASRAGESYNEQFF.

This clone was detected a few times. The V gene is TRBV30, the J gene TRBJ2-5; D remains ambiguous. The CDR3 extends over 14 amino acids. The germline gives CDR1 GTSNPN, CDR2 SVGIG (reference sequence). V lost 0 bases, J lost 4 bases, and 12 bases lay in between. The CDR3 DNA reads TGTGCCTGGAGTGTCTATATCTTCTCAGAGACCCAGTACTTC. It is translated as CAWSVYIFSETQYF.

The chain recombines TRBV2 with TRBJ1-1, with a weak D call TRBD1 (5 bases). Trimming cost V 7 bases and J 4 bases, with 16 bases left between them. The CDR3 is 14 amino acids. Germline V gene sequence: CDR1 SNHLY, CDR2 FYNNEI. DNA for the CDR3: TGTGCCAGCAAGTTGGTGGTCAGGGCCACTGAAGCTTTCTTT. The encoded protein is CASKLVVRATEAFF.

The chain is built from TRBV6-5 and TRBJ1-1; D is uncertain. Trimming left V 2 bases short and J 1 base short, with 8 bases between. Looked up from germline, CDR1 is MNHEY and CDR2 is SVGAGI. The CDR3 has 14 residues. In nucleotides, the CDR3 is TGTGCCAGCAGTTACGGAGCCGGGAACACTGAAGCTTTCTTT. It yields the protein CASSYGAGNTEAFF.

The chain carries TRBV6-6 and TRBJ1-5; the match to TRBD1 covers 9 bases. The germline V gene has CDR1 MNHNY and CDR2 SVGAGI (reference sequence). V lost 6 bases, J lost 0 bases, and 6 bases stayed unmatched. CDR3 length equals 16 residues. The CDR3, as DNA: TGTGCCAGCAGGGGGACAGGGACGTATAGCAATCAGCCCCAGCATTTT. This codes for CASRGTGTYSNQPQHF.

This chain joins TRBV2 and TRBJ1-1; D unclear. The germline CDR1 and CDR2 sequences are SNHLY and FYNNEI. This CDR3 comprises 14 residues. V lost 0 bases and J 4 bases, leaving 9 bases between the germline ends. DNA for the CDR3: TGTGCCAGCAGTGAAGCTTTCGTGTCCACTGAAGCTTTCTTT. This gives the protein CASSEAFVSTEAFF.